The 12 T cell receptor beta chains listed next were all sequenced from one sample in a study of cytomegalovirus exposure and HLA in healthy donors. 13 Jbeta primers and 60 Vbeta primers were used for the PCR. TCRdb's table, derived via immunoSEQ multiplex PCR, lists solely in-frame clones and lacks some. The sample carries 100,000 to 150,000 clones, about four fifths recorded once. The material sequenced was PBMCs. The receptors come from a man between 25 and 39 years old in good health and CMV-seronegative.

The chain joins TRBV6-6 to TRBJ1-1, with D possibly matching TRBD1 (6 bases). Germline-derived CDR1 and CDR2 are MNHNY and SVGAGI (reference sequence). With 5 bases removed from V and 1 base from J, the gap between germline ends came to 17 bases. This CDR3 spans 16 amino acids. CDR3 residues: CASSPTPGVANTEAFF. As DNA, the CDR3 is TGTGCCAGCAGTCCCACCCCAGGGGTCGCGAACACTGAAGCTTTCTTT.

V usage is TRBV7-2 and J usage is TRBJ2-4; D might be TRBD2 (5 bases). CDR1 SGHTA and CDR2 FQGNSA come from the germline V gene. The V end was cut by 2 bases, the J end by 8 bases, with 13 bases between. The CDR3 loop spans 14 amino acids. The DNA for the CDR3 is TGTGCCAGCAGCTTATCCGGGGTGGAACACATTCAGTACTTC. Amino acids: CASSLSGVEHIQYF.

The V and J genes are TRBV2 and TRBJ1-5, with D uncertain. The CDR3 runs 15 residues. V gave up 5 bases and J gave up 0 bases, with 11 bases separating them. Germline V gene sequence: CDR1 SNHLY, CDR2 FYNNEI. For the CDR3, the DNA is TGTGCCAGCAGTCTCCTCGGGAATAGCAATCAGCCCCAGCATTTT. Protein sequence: CASSLLGNSNQPQHF.

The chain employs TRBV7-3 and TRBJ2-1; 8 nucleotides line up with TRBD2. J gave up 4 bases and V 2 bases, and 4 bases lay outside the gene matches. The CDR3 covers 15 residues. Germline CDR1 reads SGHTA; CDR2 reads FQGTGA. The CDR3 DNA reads TGTGCCAGCAGCTTAGGGAGCGGGAGTTACAATGAGCAGTTCTTC. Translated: CASSLGSGSYNEQFF.

The CDR3 nucleotides read TGTGCCAGCAGCTCCCGCACACTAGCGGGGGAGCAGTACTTC. It yields the protein CASSSRTLAGEQYF. The chain is built from TRBV7-2 and TRBJ2-7; 10 nucleotides align to TRBD2. There are 14 residues in the CDR3. Germline V gene data show CDR1 as SGHTA and CDR2 as FQGNSA. Trimming at V came to 4 bases and at J to 7 bases, leaving 7 bases not matched to a gene.

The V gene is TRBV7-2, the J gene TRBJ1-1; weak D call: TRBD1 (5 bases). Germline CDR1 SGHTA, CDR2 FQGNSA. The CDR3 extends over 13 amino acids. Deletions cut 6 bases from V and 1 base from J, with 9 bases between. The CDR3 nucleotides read TGTGCCAGCAGTCCGCAGGGGAACACTGAAGCTTTCTTT. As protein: CASSPQGNTEAFF.

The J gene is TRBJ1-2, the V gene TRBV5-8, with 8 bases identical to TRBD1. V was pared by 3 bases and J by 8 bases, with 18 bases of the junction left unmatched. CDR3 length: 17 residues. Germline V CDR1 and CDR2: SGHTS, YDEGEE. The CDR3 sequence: CASSSLAADRGNSGYTF. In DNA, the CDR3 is TGTGCCAGCAGCTCACTAGCTGCTGACAGGGGAAACAGCGGCTACACCTTC.

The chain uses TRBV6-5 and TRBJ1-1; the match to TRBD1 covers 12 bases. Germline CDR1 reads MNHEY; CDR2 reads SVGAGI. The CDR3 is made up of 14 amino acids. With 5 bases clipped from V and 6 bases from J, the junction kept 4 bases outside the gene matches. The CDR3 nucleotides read TGTGCCAGCAGTCAGGGACAGGGGGCTGCTGAAGCTTTCTTT. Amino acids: CASSQGQGAAEAFF.

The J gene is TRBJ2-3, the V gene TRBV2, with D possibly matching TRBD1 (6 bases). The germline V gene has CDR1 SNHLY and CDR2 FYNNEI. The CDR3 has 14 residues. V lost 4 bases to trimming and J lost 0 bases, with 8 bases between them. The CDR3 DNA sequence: TGTGCCAGCAGTGCGCAGGGGAGCACAGATACGCAGTATTTT. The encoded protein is CASSAQGSTDTQYF.

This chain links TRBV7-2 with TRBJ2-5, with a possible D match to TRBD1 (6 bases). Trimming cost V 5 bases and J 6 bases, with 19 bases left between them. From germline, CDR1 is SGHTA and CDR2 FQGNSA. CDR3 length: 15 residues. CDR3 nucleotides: TGTGCCAGCAGCGTCTCCAGGGGATTCGGGCAGACCCAGTACTTC. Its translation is CASSVSRGFGQTQYF.

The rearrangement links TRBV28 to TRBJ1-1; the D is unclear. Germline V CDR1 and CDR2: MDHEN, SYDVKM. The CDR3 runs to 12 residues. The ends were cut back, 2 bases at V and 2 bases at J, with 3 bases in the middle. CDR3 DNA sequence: TGTGCCAGCAGTTTACTTAACACTGAAGCTTTCTTT. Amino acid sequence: CASSLLNTEAFF.

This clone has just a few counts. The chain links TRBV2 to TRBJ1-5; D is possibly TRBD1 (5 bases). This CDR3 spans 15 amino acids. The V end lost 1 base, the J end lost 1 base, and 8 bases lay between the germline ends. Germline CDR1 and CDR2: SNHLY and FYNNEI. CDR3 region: CASSEEGVSNQPQHF. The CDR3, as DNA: TGTGCCAGCAGTGAAGAAGGGGTAAGCAATCAGCCCCAGCATTTT.